This T cell receptor beta chain was captured by sequencing in a study of cytomegalovirus exposure and HLA in healthy donors. This CDR3 spans 13 amino acids. CDR1 is SQVTM and CDR2 is ANQGSEA in the germline V gene. Researchers ran the PCR with 60 Vbeta and 13 Jbeta primers. The table came from immunoSEQ multiplex PCR; TCRdb's copy has only in-frame clones and leaves some out. Recorded here are 150,000 to 200,000 clones; the top ten clones represent approximately 6.4%. A note on this clone: Its antigen remains unidentified.

Study conclusions and caveats: Later on, a genetic analysis was performed. It linked a missense variant in DCLRE1C with V- and J-gene trimming of TCR beta. Within an earlier analysis, most TCR beta V segments proved productive either about 90% or about 30% of the time.

The sequence was obtained from a man between 25 and 39 years old in good health and CMV-seronegative. Sequenced sample: PBMCs. The V call is TRBV29-1, the J call TRBJ2-5; TRBD1 agrees at 11 bases. TRBJ2-7 matches the DNA end more closely, so the J call is doubtful. In DNA, the CDR3 is TGCAGCGTTGAACGGGACAGGGGGAGCGAGCAGTACTTC. It yields the protein CSVERDRGSEQYF.